These 8 T cell receptor beta chains came from one sample sequenced in a study of T cells in Graves' hyperthyroidism and ophthalmopathy. Regions amplified from RNA transcripts were the TCR beta CDR3 regions. With the HTBI primer set, the TCR CDR3 went through a first round of RT-PCR. A single record per CDR3 protein comes from TCRdb applying MiXCR to the multiplex PCR reads. Of about 640,000 distinct CDR3 sequences detected, around 20% appear once; the ten largest clones hold about 35%. The sample was blood. These receptors were taken from a man aged 30 to 45 with Graves' ophthalmopathy.

The chain combines TRBV9 with TRBJ2-1; a possible D gene is TRBD2 (5 bases). Trimming left V 0 bases short and J 9 bases short, with 16 bases between. Germline V gene lookup returns CDR1 SGDLS and CDR2 YYNGEE. The CDR3 totals 15 residues. In DNA, the CDR3 is TGTGCCAGCAGCGTAGTACCCTCGAGGGATCGTGAGCAGTTCTTC. This gives the protein CASSVVPSRDREQFF.

This clonotype was seen repeatedly, ten times or more. CDR3 in DNA: TGTGCCAGCAGTTCAGCGGGAGGGTCAGAGACCCAGTACTTC. Its translation is CASSSAGGSETQYF. This chain connects TRBV28 to TRBJ2-5, with 10 bases aligning to TRBD2. CDR1 and CDR2 from the germline V gene are MDHEN and SYDVKM. The CDR3 has 14 residues. The V segment lost 4 bases and the J segment 4 bases; nucleotides outside the gene matches: 3.

This clonotype has a count of ten or more. The chain is built from TRBV30 and TRBJ1-3; D remains ambiguous. Trimming pared 1 base from V and 0 bases from J, leaving 16 bases between. Germline V gives CDR1 GTSNPN, CDR2 SVGIG (reference sequence). CDR3 length: 17 residues. The CDR3 region has the DNA TGTGCCTGGAGTGGGGAGGAGGAGACCAGCTCTGGAAACACCATATATTTT. Translated, it gives CAWSGEEETSSGNTIYF. The variable domain in full, with the rest retrieved from reference TRBV30 and TRBJ1-3, is SQTIHQWPATLVQPVGSPLSLECTVEGTSNPNLYWYRQAAGRGLQLLFYSVGIGQISSEVPQNLSASRPQDRQFILSSKKLLLSDSGFYLCAWSGEEETSSGNTIYFGEGSWLTVV.

The sample holds a few counts of this clonotype. The rearrangement uses TRBV12-3 or TRBV12-4 and TRBJ2-1, with 11 positions matching TRBD1. V shed 4 bases and J 9 bases; nucleotides not matched to a gene: 8. This CDR3 has 15 amino acids. The CDR3 nucleotides are TGTGCCAGCAGTTATTGGACAGGGGGCGAGGGTGAGCAGTTCTTC. Amino acid sequence: CASSYWTGGEGEQFF.

The chain joins TRBV27 to TRBJ2-3; D is ambiguous. The CDR3 covers 13 residues. The germline V gene has CDR1 MNHEY and CDR2 SMNVEV (reference sequence). V was cut by 3 bases and J by 5 bases, with 9 bases left in between. In DNA, the CDR3 is TGTGCCAGCAGTTTCGTAGGTGGAGATACGCAGTATTTT. Translation: CASSFVGGDTQYF.

This clonotype has a handful of counts. V gene TRBV20-1 combines with J gene TRBJ2-1, with 7 nucleotides matching TRBD2. With V trimmed by 0 bases and J by 10 bases, 12 bases remained unmatched. This CDR3 has 15 amino acids. The germline V gene encodes CDR1 DFQATT and CDR2 SNEGSKA (reference sequence). This CDR3 is CSARDSSSGNSEQFF. In nucleotides, the CDR3 is TGCAGTGCTAGAGATAGTTCTAGCGGTAACTCCGAGCAGTTCTTC.

This clonotype was recorded at least ten times. The gene calls are TRBV2 and TRBJ1-1; D remains unclear. The CDR3 runs to 14 residues. Trimming removed 7 bases from V and 4 bases from J, with 16 bases in between. CDR1 is SNHLY, CDR2 FYNNEI, per germline. CDR3 bases: TGTGCCAGCACCGGAGGAATCTGGGCCACTGAAGCTTTCTTT. Protein: CASTGGIWATEAFF. The full variable domain, with the rest looked up from reference TRBV2 and TRBJ1-1, is EPEVTQTPSHQVTQMGQEVILRCVPISNHLYFYWYRQILGQKVEFLVSFYNNEISEKSEIFDDQFSVERPDGSNFTLKIRSTKLEDSAMYFCASTGGIWATEAFFGQGTRLTVV.

About this clonotype itself: One end of the junction fails to match germline, which may point to a read error. The V gene is TRBV20-1, the J gene TRBJ1-1, with D possibly matching TRBD1 (5 bases). This CDR3 has 13 amino acids. Germline lookup yields CDR1 DFQATT and CDR2 SNEGSKA (reference sequence). CDR3 sequence: CSARGGGRTEASF. The CDR3 coding sequence is TGCAGTGCTAGAGGTGGGGGAAGGACTGAAGCTTCCTTT.